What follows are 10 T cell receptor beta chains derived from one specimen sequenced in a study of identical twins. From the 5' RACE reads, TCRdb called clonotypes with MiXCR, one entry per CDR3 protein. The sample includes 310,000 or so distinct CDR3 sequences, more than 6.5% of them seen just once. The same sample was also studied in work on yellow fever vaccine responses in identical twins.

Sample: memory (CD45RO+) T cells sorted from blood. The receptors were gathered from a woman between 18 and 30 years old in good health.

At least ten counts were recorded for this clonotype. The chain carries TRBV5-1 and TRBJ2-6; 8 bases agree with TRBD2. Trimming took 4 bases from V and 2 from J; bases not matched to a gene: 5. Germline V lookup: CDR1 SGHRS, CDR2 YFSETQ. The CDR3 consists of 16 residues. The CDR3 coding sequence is TGCGCCAGCAGCCGGGAGGGGGGTGCTGGGGCCAACGTCCTGACTTTC. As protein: CASSREGGAGANVLTF.

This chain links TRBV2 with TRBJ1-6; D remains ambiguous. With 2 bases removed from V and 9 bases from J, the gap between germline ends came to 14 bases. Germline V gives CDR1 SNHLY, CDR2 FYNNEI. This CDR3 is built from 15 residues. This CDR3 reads CASSEISGVSSPLHF. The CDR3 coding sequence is TGTGCCAGCAGTGAAATATCGGGTGTAAGTTCACCCCTCCACTTT.

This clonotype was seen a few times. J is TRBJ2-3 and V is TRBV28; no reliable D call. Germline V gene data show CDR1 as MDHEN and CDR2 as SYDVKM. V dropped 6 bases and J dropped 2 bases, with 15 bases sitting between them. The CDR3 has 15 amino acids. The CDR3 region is CASSPRLGNTDTQYF. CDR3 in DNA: TGTGCCAGCAGCCCCCGTCTAGGAAACACAGATACGCAGTATTTT.

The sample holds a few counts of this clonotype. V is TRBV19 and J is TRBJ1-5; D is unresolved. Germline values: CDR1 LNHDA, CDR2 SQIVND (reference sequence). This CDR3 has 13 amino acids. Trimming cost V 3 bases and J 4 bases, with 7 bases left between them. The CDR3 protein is CASSMERNQPQHF. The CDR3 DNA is TGTGCCAGTAGTATGGAACGGAATCAGCCCCAGCATTTT.

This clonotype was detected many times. CDR3 sequence (DNA): TGCAGCGCGACGCCGGACTGGACCTCCTACGAGCAGTACTTC. Amino acid sequence: CSATPDWTSYEQYF. The chain carries TRBV29-1 and TRBJ2-7, with a tentative D call TRBD2 (5 bases). The germline V gene has CDR1 SQVTM and CDR2 ANQGSEA. This CDR3 comprises 14 residues. V lost 7 bases to trimming and J lost 0 bases, with 16 bases between them.

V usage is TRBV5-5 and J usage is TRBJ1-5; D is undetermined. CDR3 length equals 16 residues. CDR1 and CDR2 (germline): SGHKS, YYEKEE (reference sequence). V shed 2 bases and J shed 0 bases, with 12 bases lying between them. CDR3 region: CASSFDITYSNQPQHF. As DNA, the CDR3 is TGTGCCAGCAGCTTTGACATAACTTATAGCAATCAGCCCCAGCATTTT.

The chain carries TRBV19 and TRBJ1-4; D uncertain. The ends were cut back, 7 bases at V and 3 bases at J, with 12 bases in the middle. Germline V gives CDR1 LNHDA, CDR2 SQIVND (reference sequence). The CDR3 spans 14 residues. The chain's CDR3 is CASNRPSANEKLFF. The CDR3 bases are TGTGCCAGTAACCGCCCTTCGGCTAATGAAAAACTGTTTTTT.

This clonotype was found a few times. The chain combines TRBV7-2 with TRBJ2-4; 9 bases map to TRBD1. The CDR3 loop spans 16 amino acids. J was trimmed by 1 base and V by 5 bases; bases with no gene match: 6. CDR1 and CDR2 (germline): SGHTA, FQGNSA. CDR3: CASSAGTGRAKNIQYF. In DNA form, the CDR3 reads TGTGCCAGCAGCGCCGGGACAGGGAGGGCCAAAAACATTCAGTACTTC.

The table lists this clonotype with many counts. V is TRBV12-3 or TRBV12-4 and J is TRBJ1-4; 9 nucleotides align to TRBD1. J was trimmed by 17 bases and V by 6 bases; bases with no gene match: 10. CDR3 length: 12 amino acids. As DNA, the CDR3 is TGTGCCAGCAGCCCAGGCGGGACAGGGCGTTTTTTT. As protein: CASSPGGTGRFF.

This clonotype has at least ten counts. CDR3 nucleotides: TGCAGCGTTGGGTACTACACCGGGGAGCTGTTTTTT. It is translated as CSVGYYTGELFF. The V gene is TRBV29-1, the J gene TRBJ2-2; D remains ambiguous. The germline CDR1 and CDR2 sequences are SQVTM and ANQGSEA. V lost 4 bases and J lost 3, with 6 bases in between. The CDR3 covers 12 residues.